This T cell receptor (beta chain) was sequenced for a study of cytomegalovirus exposure and HLA in healthy donors listed by TCRdb under 2017. As for the study more broadly: According to a later analysis, the roughly 120 validation repertoires were produced on the same platform as the roughly 600 repertoires of the first cohort. The study was designed to test whether signatures of past pathogen exposure could be identified by cataloging public T cell receptors. A separate validation cohort of 100 to 150 different subjects was used in addition to the roughly 670-subject first cohort. To predict cytomegalovirus infection status, the study combined high-throughput TCR immunosequencing, statistical association of individual TCRs with disease status, and machine learning.

This clone occurred a few times. Its recognized antigen is unknown. Base quality data are lacking; no much larger clone is found one base away. The CDR3 measures 13 amino acids from cysteine to phenylalanine. Left in the record is the CDR3 DNA by itself, 39 bases read in frame from the first base. The germline V gene (reference sequence) provides CDR1 MNHEY and CDR2 SMNVEV. V loses 8 bases of germline sequence and J loses 11 bases, and the interval between the two ends is 21 bases. The donors were included in the validation cohort of some 110 subjects, a group kept apart from the roughly 670-subject first cohort. What the research found in general, with its limitations: Of the cluster scores, around 95% were above 0 in a later analysis, which found that TCRs clustered in the first cohort also tended to co-occur in the roughly 130 validation repertoires. In the study, roughly 160 TCR beta chains were listed as associated with cytomegalovirus. The authors suggested that the approach could potentially be extended to other disease states and immunological phenotypes. All 120 or so repertoires were used to score co-occurrence in the validation cohort in a later analysis, because that analysis had no HLA typing for the cohort. In vitro tests confirmed that a few of the cytomegalovirus-associated TCR beta chains recognize cytomegalovirus antigens. Cytomegalovirus status was reported to be diagnosed by the classifier with high specificity and sensitivity in both the original and validation cohorts. Most TCR sequences were seen in very few donors, while some public TCRs were found in many individuals.

The library was built by means of the immunoSEQ multiplex PCR assay. The paper's processing steps were these. A statistical classification framework was developed to diagnose cytomegalovirus status using the catalog of TCR beta chain sequences. Not all clones reach the TCRdb copy of this immuneACCESS table, which keeps in-frame sequences only. Checked studies attribute under half of the gap to unresolved V genes and leave the rest unexplained. For V, J and clone size, that table is used; D and trimming come from the DNA. Recorded for this sample are approximately 100,000 clones; 85% to 95% of them occurred a single time. Together, the top ten hold about 1.1% of the sample.

Sequenced input: PBMCs. This TCR was sampled from a woman between 25 and 40 years old in good health and CMV-seropositive. The chain is assembled from TRBV27 and TRBJ2-5; the D gene remains uncertain. The nucleotide sequence is given as TGTGCCAGCTCGGCCCGACAATATTCACGACAGTACTTC. The translation is CASSARQYSRQYF.